This is a list of T cell receptor beta chains from one sample in a study of blood T cells in healthy people across ages. One entry per CDR3 protein results from TCRdb running MiXCR on the 5' RACE reads. The table has some 780,000 distinct CDR3 sequences, around three fifths seen once. Sequenced sample: blood. These receptors all come from a man aged 40-49 years in good health. CDR3s include the opening cysteine and the closing phenylalanine or tryptophan. Each record gives: J gene, clone size, D gene, V gene, CDR3 protein, CDR3 DNA. The D gene is left open where the match is weak. Rows give clone size only sometimes, using once, few, many, or a class for an expanded clone.

>TRBJ2-1|NA|TRBD1|TRBV6-1
CASVLDRVLYEQFF
TGTGCCAGCGTTTTGGACAGGGTATTATATGAGCAGTTCTTC
>TRBJ1-1|NA|NA|TRBV29-1
CSVAVGTNTEAFF
TGCAGCGTTGCGGTAGGGACGAACACTGAAGCTTTCTTT
>TRBJ2-3|NA|NA|TRBV28
CASSLRSWTQREDTQYF
TGTGCCAGCAGTTTAAGGTCGTGGACACAGCGAGAAGATACGCAGTATTTT
>TRBJ2-3|NA|TRBD2|TRBV7-2
CASSCSSGTLSRDTQYF
TGTGCCAGCAGCTGTTCTAGCGGGACCCTTTCAAGGGATACGCAGTATTTT
>TRBJ2-1|NA|NA|TRBV9
CASSVEVRFNEQFF
TGTGCCAGCAGCGTAGAGGTGAGGTTCAATGAGCAGTTCTTC
>TRBJ1-2|few|NA|TRBV10-3
CAISVRAPVGGYTF
TGTGCCATCTCCGTCAGGGCCCCAGTAGGAGGCTACACCTTC
>TRBJ1-2|NA|TRBD1|TRBV7-9
CASSLELTGGVRGYTF
TGTGCCAGCAGCTTAGAGCTTACAGGGGGCGTCCGGGGCTACACCTTC
>TRBJ2-1|NA|NA|TRBV24-1
CASSPLQNRLNEQFF
TGTGCCTCCTCCCCCCTCCAGAACAGGCTCAATGAGCAGTTCTTC
>TRBJ2-1|NA|NA|TRBV6-6
CASSLPRRGPIYNEQFF
TGTGCCAGCAGCCTTCCCCGCAGGGGCCCGATTTACAATGAGCAGTTCTTC
>TRBJ2-2|NA|TRBD1|TRBV7-2
CASTSRAGGATGELFF
TGTGCCAGCACCTCAAGGGCAGGGGGCGCGACCGGGGAGCTGTTTTTT
>TRBJ2-1|NA|TRBD2|TRBV6-1
CASSEVGTSSEQFF
TGTGCCAGCAGTGAAGTAGGGACTAGCAGTGAGCAGTTCTTC
>TRBJ1-2|NA|TRBD1|TRBV5-1
CASSLLGQGIEVDGYTF
TGCGCCAGCAGCTTGCTGGGACAGGGAATTGAGGTAGATGGCTACACCTTC
>TRBJ2-5|many|TRBD2|TRBV5-1
CASSLAVASGGEETQYF
TGCGCCAGCAGCTTGGCAGTCGCTAGCGGGGGGGAAGAGACCCAGTACTTC
>TRBJ2-7|NA|TRBD1|TRBV28
CASSRIQGVQHEQYF
TGTGCCAGCAGTCGTATACAGGGGGTACAACACGAGCAGTACTTC
>TRBJ1-1|few|TRBD1|TRBV27
CASSRRTPGQGRNTEAFF
TGTGCCAGCAGCCGAAGGACTCCGGGACAGGGAAGGAACACTGAAGCTTTCTTT